Shown below are 8 T cell receptor beta chains from a single sample sequenced in a study of T-cell memory formation after mild COVID-19 (TCRdb year 2021). Preparation of the library involved 5' RACE. These reads were obtained on an Illumina NovaSeq 6000. TCRdb passed the public sequencing reads through fastp at Q25 and MiXCR, retaining productive beta sequences. Rows with one shared CDR3 protein collapse into an entry with the most common genes and DNA. Present in this sample are about 280,000 distinct CDR3 sequences, 7.5% to 9.5% of which were seen just once. Clones ranked in the top ten supply 22% of the sample. Sequenced sample: PBMCs or a T cell subset sorted from them (not recorded which). Every receptor here comes from a man younger than 35 who had mild COVID-19 (a few samples of this study predate the infection). The sample titles of this study are shuffled in the database, so cell type and time point are left out; the donor was told from shared clones.

This clonotype was seen a handful of times. The chain is built from TRBV7-2 and TRBJ1-3, with 10 nucleotides matching TRBD1. J lost 2 bases, V lost 5 bases, and 3 bases had no gene match. The CDR3 is made up of 15 amino acids. Germline CDR1 is SGHTA and CDR2 is FQGNSA. The CDR3 protein is CASSLDRGPGNTIYF. The DNA for the CDR3 is TGTGCCAGCAGCCTAGACAGGGGGCCTGGAAACACCATATATTTT.

The genes are TRBV4-3 and TRBJ1-3; unclear D gene. Between the trimmed V and J ends, which lost 0 bases and 2 bases, there was a span of 8 bases. CDR1 and CDR2 from the germline V gene are LGHNA and YSLEER. The CDR3 runs to 15 residues. The CDR3 nucleotides are TGCGCCAGCAGCCAAGATCTAGGGCCTGGAAACACCATATATTTT. This gives the protein CASSQDLGPGNTIYF.

This rearrangement joins TRBV29-1 to TRBJ2-2, with 8 bases lining up with TRBD1. Germline CDR1 SQVTM, CDR2 ANQGSEA. V was pared by 3 bases and J by 0 bases, with 0 bases of the junction left unmatched. The CDR3 extends over 14 amino acids. The CDR3 nucleotides are TGCAGCGTTGAGGGACAGGCGAACACCGGGGAGCTGTTTTTT. Its protein product is CSVEGQANTGELFF.

This clonotype turned up a few times. The chain carries TRBV19 and TRBJ1-5; 9 nucleotides agree with TRBD1. This CDR3 is 15 amino acids long. J was trimmed by 3 bases and V by 6 bases; bases with no gene match: 6. Germline CDR1 reads LNHDA; CDR2 reads SQIVND (reference sequence). In DNA, the CDR3 is TGTGCCAGTAGCCCCAGGGACAGGGTCAATCAGCCCCAGCATTTT. Translation: CASSPRDRVNQPQHF.

This chain uses TRBV5-1 with TRBJ2-7; D unresolved. Germline loops: CDR1 SGHRS, CDR2 YFSETQ. The CDR3 runs 16 residues. V was shortened by 0 bases and J by 5 bases, with 18 bases between the two germline ends. The CDR3 bases are TGCGCCAGCAGCTTGGCCCGGATCCTAGGAACTAACGAGCAGTACTTC. It codes for CASSLARILGTNEQYF.

The genes are TRBV4-1 and TRBJ1-1, with 10 positions matching TRBD1. Germline V gene sequence: CDR1 MGHRA, CDR2 YSYEKL. With 2 bases clipped from V and 0 bases from J, the junction kept 9 bases outside the gene matches. CDR3 length equals 18 residues. Written as DNA, the CDR3 is TGCGCCAGCAGCCAATCTCCCGGGACAGGGGTCATGAACACTGAAGCTTTCTTT. It yields the protein CASSQSPGTGVMNTEAFF.

This clonotype came up many times. The rearrangement joins TRBV15 to TRBJ2-3; the match to TRBD1 covers 12 bases. The CDR3 length is 16 residues. The V gene's germline CDR1 is LNHNV and CDR2 YYDKDF (reference sequence). V gave up 3 bases and J gave up 7 bases; unmatched junction bases: 8. CDR3 loop: CATSREKGQGAYTQYF. The CDR3 nucleotides are TGTGCCACCAGCAGGGAGAAGGGACAGGGGGCTTATACGCAGTATTTT.

This clonotype came up many times. The CDR3, as DNA: TGCGCCAGCAGCCGTGGACAGGGGATCTACGAGCAGTACTTC. Its protein is CASSRGQGIYEQYF. V usage is TRBV5-1 and J usage is TRBJ2-7; TRBD1 matches 9 bases. Per germline, CDR1 SGHRS and CDR2 YFSETQ. J was trimmed by 3 bases and V by 4 bases; bases with no gene match: 5. This CDR3 has 14 residues. Supplemented by reference TRBV5-1 and TRBJ2-7, the full variable domain reads KAGVTQTPRYLIKTRGQQVTLSCSPISGHRSVSWYQQTPGQGLQFLFEYFSETQRNKGNFPGRFSGRQFSNSRSEMNVSTLELGDSALYLCASSRGQGIYEQYFGPGTRLTVT.